These 21 T cell receptor beta chains share one sample of origin, sequenced in a study of blood T cell repertoires in COVID-19. Method: immunoSEQ multiplex PCR; TCRdb's copy keeps in-frame clones and lacks some. Of under 200,000 clones in the sample, more than 70% are singletons; the top ten hold 3.5% to 4%. The sample taken for sequencing was PBMCs or T cells enriched from blood (not recorded which). The receptors were sampled from a woman aged 45-60 years in a cohort exposed to, infected with or recovered from COVID-19 (not recorded which).

The chain recombines TRBV5-1 with TRBJ2-1; 10 bases are shared with TRBD2. From germline, CDR1 is SGHRS and CDR2 YFSETQ. After removal of 0 bases from V and 10 bases from J, the junction contained 13 bases not matched to a gene. CDR3 length equals 17 residues. For the CDR3, the DNA is TGCGCCAGCAGCTTGGCGTTAAATATAGCGGGAGGACGCGAGCAGTTCTTC. Translated, it gives CASSLALNIAGGREQFF.

This clone has a single count. V and J are TRBV25-1 and TRBJ1-1; D uncertain. This CDR3 is built from 15 residues. Trimming left V 1 base short and J 1 base short, with 10 bases between. Germline CDR1 is MGHDK and CDR2 is SYGVNS. The CDR3 loop reads CASSEWGGRNTEAFF. The CDR3 DNA follows: TGTGCCAGCAGTGAATGGGGAGGAAGGAACACTGAAGCTTTCTTT.

This clone was seen more than once but under ten times. The chain employs TRBV29-1 and TRBJ2-2; 7 bases are shared with TRBD2. J lost 0 bases, V lost 3 bases, and 4 bases had no gene match. This CDR3 is built from 15 residues. Germline-derived CDR1 and CDR2 are SQVTM and ANQGSEA. The CDR3, as DNA: TGCAGCGTTGAGGTAGCGGGTACGAACACCGGGGAGCTGTTTTTT. Translated, it gives CSVEVAGTNTGELFF.

This clone was picked up a small number of times. The gene calls are TRBV6-2 or TRBV6-3 and TRBJ2-7; the D gene is possibly TRBD1 (5 bases). CDR1 and CDR2 (germline): MNHEY, SVGEGT. CDR3 size: 14 residues. Trimming stripped 0 bases from V and 1 base from J, with 7 bases between. In nucleotides, the CDR3 is TGTGCCAGCAGTTACTCGACAGCTTCCTACGAGCAGTACTTC. This translates into CASSYSTASYEQYF.

This chain connects TRBV9 to TRBJ2-5; TRBD2 matches at 9 bases. CDR1 is SGDLS and CDR2 is YYNGEE in the germline V gene. After removal of 0 bases from V and 4 bases from J, the junction contained 7 bases not matched to a gene. The CDR3 has 16 residues. The CDR3: CASSVEGGGESETQYF. CDR3 coding DNA: TGTGCCAGCAGCGTAGAGGGCGGGGGGGAATCAGAGACCCAGTACTTC.

Ten or more counts support this clone. The chain combines TRBV2 with TRBJ2-7; 8 bases match TRBD1. Germline V lookup: CDR1 SNHLY, CDR2 FYNNEI. Unmatched junction bases numbered 0, after V lost 5 bases and J lost 6 bases. This CDR3 comprises 11 residues. CDR3 in DNA: TGTGCCAGCAGTACAGGGGGCGAGCAGTACTTC. This sequence encodes CASSTGGEQYF.

CDR3 sequence (DNA): TGTGCCAGCAGCTTTAGCGGGCGGGGCTCCTACAATGAGCAGTTCTTC. Translation: CASSFSGRGSYNEQFF. V is TRBV5-4 and J is TRBJ2-1; 7 bases fit TRBD2. The CDR3 is made up of 16 amino acids. J lost 0 bases, V lost 2 bases, and 5 bases had no gene match. Per germline, CDR1 SGHNT and CDR2 YYREEE (reference sequence). The full variable domain, completed using reference TRBV5-4 and TRBJ2-1, is ETGVTQSPTHLIKTRGQQVTLRCSSQSGHNTVSWYQQALGQGPQFIFQYYREEENGRGNFPPRFSGLQFPNYSSELNVNALELDDSALYLCASSFSGRGSYNEQFFGPGTRLTVL.

This clone has just a few counts. The chain combines TRBV29-1 with TRBJ2-7; 10 nucleotides agree with TRBD1. Losses at the gene ends were 3 bases for V and 7 bases for J; bases not matched to a gene: 9. The length of the CDR3 is 14 residues. CDR1 is SQVTM, CDR2 ANQGSEA, per germline. DNA of the CDR3: TGCAGCGTTGATACGGGACAGGGGTTCGGGGAGCAGTACTTC. This encodes CSVDTGQGFGEQYF.

The chain joins TRBV5-4 to TRBJ1-2; 12 positions match TRBD1. The CDR3 has 15 residues. Looked up from germline, CDR1 is SGHNT and CDR2 is YYREEE (reference sequence). The trim removed 3 bases at V and 4 bases at J, leaving 4 bases unmatched. The CDR3 protein is CASSWGTGGLYGYTF. The CDR3 coding sequence is TGTGCCAGCAGCTGGGGGACAGGGGGCCTCTATGGCTACACCTTC.

This clone was recorded once. The chain joins TRBV7-2 to TRBJ2-1; 9 nucleotides line up with TRBD2. J gave up 10 bases and V 5 bases, and 9 bases lay outside the gene matches. CDR3 length equals 14 residues. The germline V gene has CDR1 SGHTA and CDR2 FQGNSA. CDR3 region: CASSPGLASREQFF. The DNA for the CDR3 is TGTGCCAGCAGCCCTGGACTAGCGTCAAGAGAGCAGTTCTTC.

The CDR3: CSVMLIGRERLHTGELFF. CDR3 in DNA: TGCAGCGTTATGTTGATTGGGCGGGAGAGGTTACACACCGGGGAGCTGTTTTTT. The chain uses TRBV29-1 and TRBJ2-2; 7 nucleotides align to TRBD2. Germline V gives CDR1 SQVTM, CDR2 ANQGSEA. V was pared by 5 bases and J by 3 bases, with 18 bases of the junction left unmatched. The CDR3 length is 18 residues.

The genes are TRBV24-1 and TRBJ2-5; TRBD2 agrees at 9 bases. With 4 bases clipped from V and 10 bases from J, the junction kept 9 bases outside the gene matches. Germline V gives CDR1 KGHDR, CDR2 SFDVKD. The CDR3 runs to 14 residues. CDR3 in DNA: TGTGCCACCAGTGACTTCGGCGGGGGGGGAAACCAGTACTTC. Protein: CATSDFGGGGNQYF.

This chain uses TRBV5-1 with TRBJ2-3; TRBD2 matches 7 bases. CDR1 and CDR2 from the germline V gene are SGHRS and YFSETQ. Trimming took 0 bases from V and 4 from J; bases not matched to a gene: 8. There are 16 residues in the CDR3. This CDR3 is CASSLGIAAGADTQYF. CDR3 sequence (DNA): TGCGCCAGCAGCTTGGGAATAGCGGCGGGAGCAGATACGCAGTATTTT. The whole variable domain, filled in from reference TRBV5-1 and TRBJ2-3, reads KAGVTQTPRYLIKTRGQQVTLSCSPISGHRSVSWYQQTPGQGLQFLFEYFSETQRNKGNFPGRFSGRQFSNSRSEMNVSTLELGDSALYLCASSLGIAAGADTQYFGPGTRLTVL.

The gene calls are TRBV30 and TRBJ1-1; D unclear. The CDR3 is 11 amino acids. CDR1 and CDR2 (germline): GTSNPN, SVGIG (reference sequence). The V end was cut by 2 bases, the J end by 7 bases, with 8 bases between. The CDR3 sequence: CAWSLRNEAFF. In nucleotides, the CDR3 is TGTGCCTGGAGTCTGAGGAATGAAGCTTTCTTT.

This sequence joins TRBV2 and TRBJ1-2; D uncertain. In germline, CDR1 is SNHLY, CDR2 FYNNEI. V lost 5 bases to trimming and J lost 8 bases, with 24 bases between them. This CDR3 is 16 amino acids long. The CDR3 protein is CASSLGEGGEKGGYTF. In nucleotides, the CDR3 is TGTGCCAGCAGTCTGGGAGAGGGCGGCGAGAAAGGAGGCTACACCTTC.

V and J are TRBV25-1 and TRBJ1-1; TRBD1 is a possible D gene (5 bases). Per the germline V gene, CDR1 is MGHDK and CDR2 is SYGVNS. V lost 3 bases and J 1 base, leaving 9 bases between the germline ends. This CDR3 is built from 14 residues. CDR3 nucleotide sequence: TGTGCCAGCAGTGAGGGGCCAGCGAACACTGAAGCTTTCTTT. Translation gives CASSEGPANTEAFF.

The chain joins TRBV6-5 to TRBJ2-7; possible D gene TRBD1, 6 bases. Germline V lookup: CDR1 MNHEY, CDR2 SVGAGI. This CDR3 contains 14 residues. The V and J ends lost 4 bases and 9 bases respectively, with 19 bases between them. CDR3 sequence reads: CASSFRDIPSGQYF. The CDR3 DNA follows: TGTGCCAGCAGTTTCCGGGACATCCCCTCCGGGCAGTACTTC.

A few counts support this clone. The rearrangement joins TRBV2 to TRBJ2-1, with 7 nucleotides matching TRBD1. Germline V lookup: CDR1 SNHLY, CDR2 FYNNEI. V lost 2 bases, J lost 7 bases, and 11 bases stayed unmatched. This CDR3 region has 16 residues. The CDR3 protein is CASSETGAFRTNEQFF. CDR3 DNA sequence: TGTGCCAGCAGTGAAACAGGGGCGTTTAGGACAAATGAGCAGTTCTTC.

The chain combines TRBV7-3 with TRBJ2-2, with 10 bases lining up with TRBD1. Germline loops: CDR1 SGHTA, CDR2 FQGTGA. Trimming cost V 9 bases and J 3 bases; bases outside gene matches: 10. CDR3 length: 16 amino acids. CDR3 nucleotides: TGTGCCAGTTCGCGACAGGGGGCGTTGGACACCGGGGAGCTGTTTTTT. Protein product: CASSRQGALDTGELFF.

The rearrangement links TRBV7-6 to TRBJ2-1; 9 bases match TRBD1. The CDR3 runs 17 residues. The J segment lost 6 bases and the V segment lost 0 bases, leaving 9 bases of the junction unmatched. Looked up from germline, CDR1 is SGHVS and CDR2 is FNYEAQ. CDR3 amino acids: CASSLARPGTGFNEQFF. CDR3 coding DNA: TGTGCCAGCAGCTTAGCCCGGCCCGGGACAGGGTTCAATGAGCAGTTCTTC.

This chain joins TRBV13 and TRBJ2-3; D perhaps matches TRBD2 (6 bases). Per the germline V gene, CDR1 is PRHDT and CDR2 is FYEKMQ (reference sequence). The V and J ends lost 5 bases and 6 bases respectively, with 12 bases between them. The CDR3 consists of 13 residues. CDR3 region: CASSPPSVDTQYF. Written as DNA, the CDR3 is TGTGCCAGCAGCCCCCCTAGCGTTGATACGCAGTATTTT.